The clone carrying this T cell receptor beta chain was recorded at least ten times. Its antigen is not known. CDR1 is SGHRS, CDR2 YFSETQ, per germline. The CDR3 runs to 17 residues. The V segment lost 0 bases and the J segment 3 bases; nucleotides outside the gene matches: 12. Study-level results: In terms of TCR gene usage, tumor memory CD4+ T cells clustered together with blood and lymph node memory CD4+ cells, as well as with lymph node naive CD4+ cells.

Constant-region reverse primers amplified full-length variable regions, followed by semi-nested Nested Universal Primer A PCR. TCRdb recomputed calls from the 5' RACE reads with MiXCR, one row per CDR3 protein. The sample consists of fewer than 40,000 distinct CDR3 sequences, approximately 25% of them appearing once. Memory CD4+ cells were defined as CD4+CD45RO+CD25-. The gene calls are TRBV5-1 and TRBJ2-7, with 7 bases aligning to TRBD1. The TCR originated in a female donor with breast cancer. The sequenced sample was memory CD4+ T cells sorted from blood. The subset here: memory CD4+ T cells, CD4+CD45RO+CD25-. The CDR3 region has the DNA TGCGCCAGCAGCTTGGCCGTTGGGACAGCCTTTAACTACGAGCAGTACTTC. It encodes CASSLAVGTAFNYEQYF.